This T cell receptor (beta chain) derives from a study of graft-versus-host responses after intestinal transplantation. Study details: Every recipient underwent anti-thymocyte globulin induction, then tacrolimus and steroids for roughly three years.

CDR1 is WSHSY, CDR2 SAAADI, per germline. The length of the CDR3 is 16 residues. V lost 2 bases to trimming and J lost 0 bases, with 13 bases between them. Generated by immunoSEQ multiplex PCR, the TCRdb table keeps only in-frame clones and is missing some. The sample has 20,000 to 30,000 clones; 70% to 90% are singletons. The sequenced sample was PBMCs, obtained 28 days after intestinal transplant. The gene calls are TRBV10-2 and TRBJ2-5; D is perhaps TRBD2 (6 bases). The TCR was taken from a human patient who received an intestinal transplant, so some T cells may come from the graft donor. CDR3 coding DNA: TGCGCCAGCAGTGAGACTAGCCCAGGGTACCAAGAGACCCAGTACTTC. As protein: CASSETSPGYQETQYF.